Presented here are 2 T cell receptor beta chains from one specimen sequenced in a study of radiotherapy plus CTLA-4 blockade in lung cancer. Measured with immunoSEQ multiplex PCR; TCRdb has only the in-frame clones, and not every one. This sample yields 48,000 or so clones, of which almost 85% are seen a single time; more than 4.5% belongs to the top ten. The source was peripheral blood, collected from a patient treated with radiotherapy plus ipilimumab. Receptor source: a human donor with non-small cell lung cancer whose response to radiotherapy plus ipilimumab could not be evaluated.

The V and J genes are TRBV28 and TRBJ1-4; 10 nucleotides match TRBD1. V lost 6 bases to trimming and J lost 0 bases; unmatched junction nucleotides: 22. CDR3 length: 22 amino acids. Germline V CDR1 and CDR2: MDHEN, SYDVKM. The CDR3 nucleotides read TGTGCCAGCAGCCTTGGGGGGGTTTGGGGACAGGGGATGGTTGCAACTAATGAAAAACTGTTTTTT. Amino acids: CASSLGGVWGQGMVATNEKLFF.

This chain's CDR3 is CASSLARVTDTQYF. In nucleotides, the CDR3 is TGTGCCAGCAGCTTGGCCAGGGTTACAGATACGCAGTATTTT. The chain is built from TRBV5-6 and TRBJ2-3; D might be TRBD1 (5 bases). The germline V gene has CDR1 SGHDT and CDR2 YYEEEE. V lost 0 bases and J lost 3, with 8 bases in between. The CDR3 totals 14 residues.